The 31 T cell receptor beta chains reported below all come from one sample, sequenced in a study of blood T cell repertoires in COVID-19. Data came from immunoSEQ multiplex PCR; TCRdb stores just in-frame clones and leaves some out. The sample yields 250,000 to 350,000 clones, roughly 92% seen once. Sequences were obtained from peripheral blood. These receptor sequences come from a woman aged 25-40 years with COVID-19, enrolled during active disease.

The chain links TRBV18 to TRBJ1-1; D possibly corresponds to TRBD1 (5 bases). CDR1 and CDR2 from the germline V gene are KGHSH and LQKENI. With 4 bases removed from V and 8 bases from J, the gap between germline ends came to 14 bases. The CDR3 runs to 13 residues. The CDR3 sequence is CASSQGIEEEAFF. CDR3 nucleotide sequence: TGTGCCAGCTCACAGGGGATTGAAGAGGAAGCTTTCTTT.

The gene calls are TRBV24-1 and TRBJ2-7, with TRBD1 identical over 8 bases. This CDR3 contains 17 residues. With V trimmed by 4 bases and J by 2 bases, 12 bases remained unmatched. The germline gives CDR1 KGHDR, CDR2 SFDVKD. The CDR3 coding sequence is TGTGCCACCAGTGAGCCTACCACGGGACAGGTAACCTACGAGCAGTACTTC. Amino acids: CATSEPTTGQVTYEQYF.

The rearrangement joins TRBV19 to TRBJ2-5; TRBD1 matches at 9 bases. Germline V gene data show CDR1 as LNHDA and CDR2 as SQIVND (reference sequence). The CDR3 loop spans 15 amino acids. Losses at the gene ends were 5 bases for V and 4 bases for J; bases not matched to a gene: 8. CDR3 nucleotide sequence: TGTGCCAGTAGTGCTCGACAGGGGGAGGTAGAGACCCAGTACTTC. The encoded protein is CASSARQGEVETQYF.

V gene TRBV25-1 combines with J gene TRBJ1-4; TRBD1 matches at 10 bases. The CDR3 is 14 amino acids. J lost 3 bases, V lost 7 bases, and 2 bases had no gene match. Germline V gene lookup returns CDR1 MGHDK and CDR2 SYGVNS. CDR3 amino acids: CASIGTGANEKLFF. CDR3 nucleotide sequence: TGTGCCAGCATAGGGACAGGGGCTAATGAAAAACTGTTTTTT.

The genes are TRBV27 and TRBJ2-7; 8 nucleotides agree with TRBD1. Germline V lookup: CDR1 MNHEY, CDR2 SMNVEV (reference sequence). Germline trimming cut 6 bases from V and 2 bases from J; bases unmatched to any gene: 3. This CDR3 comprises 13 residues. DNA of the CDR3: TGTGCCAGCAGAAACAGGGGGACCTACGAGCAGTACTTC. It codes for CASRNRGTYEQYF.

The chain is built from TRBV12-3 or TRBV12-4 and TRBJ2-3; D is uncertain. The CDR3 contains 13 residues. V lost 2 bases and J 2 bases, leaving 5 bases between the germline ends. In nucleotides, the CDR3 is TGTGCCAGCAGTTTATCCCACACAGATACGCAGTATTTT. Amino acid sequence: CASSLSHTDTQYF.

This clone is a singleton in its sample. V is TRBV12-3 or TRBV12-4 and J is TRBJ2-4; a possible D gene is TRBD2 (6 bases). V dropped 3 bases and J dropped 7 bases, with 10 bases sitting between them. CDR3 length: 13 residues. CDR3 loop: CASSFRDLNIQYF. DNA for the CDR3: TGTGCCAGCAGTTTCCGGGACTTGAACATTCAGTACTTC.

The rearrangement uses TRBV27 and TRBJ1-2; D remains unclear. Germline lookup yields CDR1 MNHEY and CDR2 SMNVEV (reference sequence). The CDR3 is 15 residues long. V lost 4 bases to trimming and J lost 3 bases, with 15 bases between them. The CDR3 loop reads CASSYGPTRDYGYTF. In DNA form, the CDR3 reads TGTGCCAGCAGTTACGGCCCTACTCGGGACTATGGCTACACCTTC.

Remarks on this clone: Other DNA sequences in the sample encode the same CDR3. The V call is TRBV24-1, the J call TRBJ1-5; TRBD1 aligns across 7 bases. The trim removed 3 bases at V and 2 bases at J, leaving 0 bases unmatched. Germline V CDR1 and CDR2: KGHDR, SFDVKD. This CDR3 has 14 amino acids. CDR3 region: CATSDTGGNQPQHF. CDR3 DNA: TGTGCCACCAGTGATACAGGGGGCAATCAGCCCCAGCATTTT.

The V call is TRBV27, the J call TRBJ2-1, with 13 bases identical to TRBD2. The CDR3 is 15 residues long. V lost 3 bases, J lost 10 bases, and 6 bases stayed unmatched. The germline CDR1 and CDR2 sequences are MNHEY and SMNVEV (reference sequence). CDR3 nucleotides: TGTGCCAGCAGTTTCGGACTAGCGGGAGTAAGGGAGCAGTTCTTC. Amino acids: CASSFGLAGVREQFF.

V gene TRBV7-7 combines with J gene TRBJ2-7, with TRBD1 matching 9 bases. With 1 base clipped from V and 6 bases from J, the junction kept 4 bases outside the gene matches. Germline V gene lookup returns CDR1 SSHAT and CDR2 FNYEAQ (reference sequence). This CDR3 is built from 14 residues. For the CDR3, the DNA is TGTGCCAGCAGCTTAGGGGGACAGGGTACCGAGCAGTACTTC. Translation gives CASSLGGQGTEQYF.

As DNA, the CDR3 is TGTGCCAGTAGTACCGCGACAGAATTCTCTGGAAACACCATATATTTT. It yields the protein CASSTATEFSGNTIYF. The chain recombines TRBV19 with TRBJ1-3, with D maybe TRBD1 (5 bases). Germline lookup yields CDR1 LNHDA and CDR2 SQIVND (reference sequence). This CDR3 spans 16 amino acids. V lost 4 bases, J lost 0 bases, and 13 bases lay in between.

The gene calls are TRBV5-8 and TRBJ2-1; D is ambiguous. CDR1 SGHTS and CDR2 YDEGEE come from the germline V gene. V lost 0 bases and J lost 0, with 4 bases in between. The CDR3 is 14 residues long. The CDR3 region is CASSLDSSYNEQFF. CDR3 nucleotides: TGTGCCAGCAGCTTGGACTCCTCCTACAATGAGCAGTTCTTC.

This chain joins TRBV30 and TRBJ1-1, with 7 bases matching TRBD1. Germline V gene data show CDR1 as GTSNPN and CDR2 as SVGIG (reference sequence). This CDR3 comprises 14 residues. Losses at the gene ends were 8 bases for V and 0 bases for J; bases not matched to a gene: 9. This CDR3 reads CAGDRQGMNTEAFF. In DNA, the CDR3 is TGTGCCGGAGATAGACAGGGAATGAACACTGAAGCTTTCTTT.

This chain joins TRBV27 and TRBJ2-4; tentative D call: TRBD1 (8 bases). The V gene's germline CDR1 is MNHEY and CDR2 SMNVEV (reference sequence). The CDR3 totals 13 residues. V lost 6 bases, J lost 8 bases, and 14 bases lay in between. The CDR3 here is CASRHTGGDIQYF. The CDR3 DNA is TGTGCCAGCAGACATACAGGGGGGGACATTCAGTACTTC.

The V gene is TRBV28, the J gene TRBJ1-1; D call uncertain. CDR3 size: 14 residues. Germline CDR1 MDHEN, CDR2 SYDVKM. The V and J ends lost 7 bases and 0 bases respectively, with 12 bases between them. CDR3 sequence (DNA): TGTGCCAGCAACAGAGCCCCGGTGAACACTGAAGCTTTCTTT. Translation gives CASNRAPVNTEAFF. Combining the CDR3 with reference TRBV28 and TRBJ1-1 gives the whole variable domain DVKVTQSSRYLVKRTGEKVFLECVQDMDHENMFWYRQDPGLGLRLIYFSYDVKMKEKGDIPEGYSVSREKKERFSLILESASTNQTSMYLCASNRAPVNTEAFFGQGTRLTVV.

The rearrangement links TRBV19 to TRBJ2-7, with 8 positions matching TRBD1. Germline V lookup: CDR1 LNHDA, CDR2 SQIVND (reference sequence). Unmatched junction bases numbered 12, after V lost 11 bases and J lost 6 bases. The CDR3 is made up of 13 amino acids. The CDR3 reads CACSWDRLGEQYF. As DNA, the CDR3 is TGTGCCTGTTCGTGGGACAGGTTGGGCGAGCAGTACTTC.

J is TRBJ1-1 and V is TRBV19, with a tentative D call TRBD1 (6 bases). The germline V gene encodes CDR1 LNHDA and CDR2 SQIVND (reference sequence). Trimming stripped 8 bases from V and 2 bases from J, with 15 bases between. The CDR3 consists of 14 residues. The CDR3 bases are TGTGCCAGTGGACTCGGGACACTCAACACTGAAGCTTTCTTT. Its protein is CASGLGTLNTEAFF.

The CDR3 sequence: CASSAREGSYEQYF. The CDR3 DNA reads TGTGCCAGCAGTGCCAGGGAGGGATCCTACGAGCAGTACTTC. The chain joins TRBV2 to TRBJ2-7; 7 positions match TRBD2. The trim removed 4 bases at V and 1 base at J, leaving 4 bases unmatched. The CDR3 loop spans 14 amino acids. Germline V gene sequence: CDR1 SNHLY, CDR2 FYNNEI.

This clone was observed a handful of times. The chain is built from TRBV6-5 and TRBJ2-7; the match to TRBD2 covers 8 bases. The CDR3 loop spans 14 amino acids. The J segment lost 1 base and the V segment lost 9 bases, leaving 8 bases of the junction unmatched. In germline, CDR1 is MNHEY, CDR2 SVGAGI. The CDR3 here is CASLIRGGSYEQYF. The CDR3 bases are TGTGCCAGTCTAATCCGGGGGGGTTCCTACGAGCAGTACTTC.

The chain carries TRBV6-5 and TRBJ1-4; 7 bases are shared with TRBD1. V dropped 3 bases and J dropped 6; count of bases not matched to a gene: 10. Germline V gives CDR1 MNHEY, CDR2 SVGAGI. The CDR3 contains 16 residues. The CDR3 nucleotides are TGTGCCAGCAGTTATAGTTTCAGGGGGTCGGATGAAAAACTGTTTTTT. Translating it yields CASSYSFRGSDEKLFF.

CDR3 amino acids: CASSYQGLAGTAGELFF. The DNA for the CDR3 is TGTGCCAGCAGTTACCAAGGACTAGCGGGAACTGCGGGGGAGCTGTTTTTT. The rearrangement joins TRBV13 to TRBJ2-2, with 12 bases matching TRBD2. The CDR3 length is 17 residues. CDR1 is PRHDT, CDR2 FYEKMQ, per germline (reference sequence). J lost 8 bases, V lost 6 bases, and 13 bases had no gene match.

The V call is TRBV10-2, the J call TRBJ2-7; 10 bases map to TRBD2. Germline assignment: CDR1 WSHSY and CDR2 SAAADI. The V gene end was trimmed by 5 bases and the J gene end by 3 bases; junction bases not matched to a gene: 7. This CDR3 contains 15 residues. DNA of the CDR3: TGCGCCAGCAGTTACGGCCTAGCGGGAGACTACGAGCAGTACTTC. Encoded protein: CASSYGLAGDYEQYF.

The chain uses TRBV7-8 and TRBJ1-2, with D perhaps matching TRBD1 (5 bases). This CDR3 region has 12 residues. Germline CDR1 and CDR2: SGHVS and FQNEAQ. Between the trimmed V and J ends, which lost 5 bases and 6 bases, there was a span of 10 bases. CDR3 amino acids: CASSPGLHGYTF. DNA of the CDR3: TGTGCCAGCAGCCCGGGACTACATGGCTACACCTTC.

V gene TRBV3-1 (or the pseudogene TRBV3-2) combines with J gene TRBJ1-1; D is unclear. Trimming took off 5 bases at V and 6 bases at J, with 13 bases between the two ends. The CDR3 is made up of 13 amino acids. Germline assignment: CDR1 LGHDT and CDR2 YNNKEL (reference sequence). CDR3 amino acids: CASSEYGVAEAFF. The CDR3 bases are TGTGCCAGCAGCGAATACGGAGTTGCTGAAGCTTTCTTT.

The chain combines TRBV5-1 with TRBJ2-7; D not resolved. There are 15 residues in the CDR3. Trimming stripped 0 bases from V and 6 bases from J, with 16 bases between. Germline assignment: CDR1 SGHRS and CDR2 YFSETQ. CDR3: CASSLDVRPVSEQYF. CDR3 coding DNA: TGCGCCAGCAGCTTGGACGTGAGGCCGGTCAGCGAGCAGTACTTC.

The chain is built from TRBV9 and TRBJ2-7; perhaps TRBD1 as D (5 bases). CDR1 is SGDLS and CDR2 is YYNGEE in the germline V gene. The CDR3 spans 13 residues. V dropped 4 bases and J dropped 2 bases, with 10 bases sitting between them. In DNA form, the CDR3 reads TGTGCCAGCAGCTTGGACACCACCTACGAGCAGTACTTC. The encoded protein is CASSLDTTYEQYF.

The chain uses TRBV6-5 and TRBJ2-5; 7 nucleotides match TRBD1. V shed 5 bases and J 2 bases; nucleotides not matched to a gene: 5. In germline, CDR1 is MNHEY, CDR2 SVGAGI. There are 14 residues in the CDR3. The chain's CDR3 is CASSKDRNQETQYF. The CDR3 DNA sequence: TGTGCCAGCAGTAAGGACAGGAATCAAGAGACCCAGTACTTC.

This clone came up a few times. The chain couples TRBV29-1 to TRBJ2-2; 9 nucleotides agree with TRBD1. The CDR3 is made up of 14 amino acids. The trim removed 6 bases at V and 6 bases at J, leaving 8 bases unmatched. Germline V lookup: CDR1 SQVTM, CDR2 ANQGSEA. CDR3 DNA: TGCAGCGTCATAGGGACAGGGATACCCGGGGAGCTGTTTTTT. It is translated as CSVIGTGIPGELFF.

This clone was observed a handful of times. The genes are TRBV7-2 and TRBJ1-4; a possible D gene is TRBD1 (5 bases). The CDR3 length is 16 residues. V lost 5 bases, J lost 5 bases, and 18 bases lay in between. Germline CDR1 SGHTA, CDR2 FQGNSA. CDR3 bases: TGTGCCAGCAGCCCCCTTACGGGACTGAGGAATGAAAAACTGTTTTTT. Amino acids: CASSPLTGLRNEKLFF. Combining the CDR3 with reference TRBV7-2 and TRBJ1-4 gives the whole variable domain GAGVSQSPSNKVTEKGKDVELRCDPISGHTALYWYRQSLGQGLEFLIYFQGNSAPDKSGLPSDRFSAERTGGSVSTLTIQRTQQEDSAVYLCASSPLTGLRNEKLFFGSGTQLSVL.

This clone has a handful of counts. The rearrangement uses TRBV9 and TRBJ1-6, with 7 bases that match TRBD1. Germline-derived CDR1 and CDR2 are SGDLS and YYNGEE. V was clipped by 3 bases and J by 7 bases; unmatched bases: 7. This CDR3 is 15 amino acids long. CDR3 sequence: CASSATGWGNSPLHF. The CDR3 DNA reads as TGTGCCAGCAGCGCGACAGGGTGGGGGAATTCACCCCTCCACTTT. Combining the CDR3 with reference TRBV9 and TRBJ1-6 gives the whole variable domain DSGVTQTPKHLITATGQRVTLRCSPRSGDLSVYWYQQSLDQGLQFLIQYYNGEERAKGNILERFSAQQFPDLHSELNLSSLELGDSALYFCASSATGWGNSPLHFGNGTRLTVT.